This TCR beta chain was found in a study of T cell clusters in autoimmune cytopenias. Whole-study results and caveats: Primary autoimmune cytopenia patients seemingly lacked the physiological T cell clusters found in healthy donors.

CDR3 length: 13 residues. Germline loops: CDR1 MNHNY, CDR2 SVGAGI (reference sequence). Frequency places this clonotype as medium-sized. Its target is unknown. Each sample's input was around 270 ng genomic DNA, approximately 37,500 genome equivalents. Multiplex touch-down PCR amplified TRB using TRB-A and TRB-B pools in one tube. TCRdb reprocessed the multiplex PCR reads and reports one entry per CDR3 protein, with no DNA. The listing records 3,500 to 4,000 distinct CDR3 sequences. The chain joins TRBV6-6 to TRBJ1-5; TCRdb's D call, TRBD1, is unchecked because there is no DNA. Input material: peripheral blood. The origin of this receptor is a human donor with an autoimmune cytopenia or autoimmune hepatitis (not recorded which). This chain's CDR3 is CASSRGSNQPQHF.